The present entry profiles one T cell receptor beta chain with its context. Its antigen is still unknown. The table came from immunoSEQ multiplex PCR; TCRdb's copy has only in-frame clones and leaves some out. The data show 30,000 to 40,000 clones, roughly 90% seen once. This specimen belongs to a study of OX40 agonist ivuxolimab in advanced cancers. CDR1 is MNHEY, CDR2 SVGAGI, per germline. CDR3 length: 12 amino acids. Trimming removed 2 bases from V and 2 bases from J, with 4 bases in between. Findings and limits, study-wide: Determination of antigen specificity was not performed for the expanded peripheral T cells.

This chain links TRBV6-5 with TRBJ2-7; D unresolved. The origin of this receptor is an adult with an advanced solid tumor such as melanoma, head and neck, liver or kidney cancer. Sequenced here: CD4+ or CD8+ T cells sorted from blood, sampled in a trial of the OX40 agonist ivuxolimab. The CDR3 loop is CASSYLPYEQYF. The CDR3 region has the DNA TGTGCCAGCAGTTACCTCCCCTACGAGCAGTACTTC.